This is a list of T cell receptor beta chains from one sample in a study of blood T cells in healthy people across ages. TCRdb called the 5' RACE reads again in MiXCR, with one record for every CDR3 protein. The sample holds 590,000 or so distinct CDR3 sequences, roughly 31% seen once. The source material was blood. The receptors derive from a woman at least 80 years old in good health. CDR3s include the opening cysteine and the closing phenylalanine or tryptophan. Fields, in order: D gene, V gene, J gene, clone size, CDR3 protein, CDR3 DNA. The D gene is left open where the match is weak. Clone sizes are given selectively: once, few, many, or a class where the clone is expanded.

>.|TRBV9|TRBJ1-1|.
CASSVASVPMNTEAFF
TGTGCCAGCAGTGTAGCTAGCGTCCCCATGAACACTGAAGCTTTCTTT
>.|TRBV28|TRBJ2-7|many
CASSRLPASSRMGAYEQYF
TGTGCCAGCAGTCGACTACCCGCGTCCTCCAGGATGGGTGCCTACGAGCAGTACTTC
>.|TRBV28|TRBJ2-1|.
CASSLWEDGYNEQFF
TGTGCCAGCAGTTTATGGGAGGACGGTTACAATGAGCAGTTCTTC
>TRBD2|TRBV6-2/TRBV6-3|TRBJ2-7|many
CASSLGQAGISYEQYF
TGTGCCAGCAGTCTCGGTCAAGCGGGAATCTCCTACGAGCAGTACTTC
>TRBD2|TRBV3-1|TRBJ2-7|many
CASSQVLAGAPQYF
TGTGCCAGCAGCCAAGTTCTAGCGGGGGCTCCCCAGTACTTC
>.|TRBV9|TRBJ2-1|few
CASNVRWENEQFF
TGTGCCAGCAACGTAAGGTGGGAGAATGAGCAGTTCTTC
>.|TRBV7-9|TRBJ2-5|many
CASSGGETQYF
TGTGCCAGCTCGGGCGGAGAGACCCAGTACTTC
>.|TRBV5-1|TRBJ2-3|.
CASSSGARDTDTQYF
TGCGCCAGCAGCTCCGGGGCTAGAGACACAGATACGCAGTATTTT
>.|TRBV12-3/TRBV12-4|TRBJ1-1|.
CASSSDPPEAFF
TGTGCCAGCAGTTCCGACCCGCCTGAAGCTTTCTTT
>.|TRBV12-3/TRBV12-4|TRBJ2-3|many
CASSLSVDTQYF
TGTGCCAGCAGTTTAAGCGTGGATACGCAGTATTTT
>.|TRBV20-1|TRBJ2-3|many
CSVDRDSEDTQYF
TGCAGTGTCGACCGGGACTCAGAGGATACGCAGTATTTT
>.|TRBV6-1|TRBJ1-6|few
CASSEKLNSPLHF
TGTGCCAGCAGTGAAAAATTGAATTCACCCCTCCACTTT
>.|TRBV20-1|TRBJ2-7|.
CSARDSPSSYEQYF
TGCAGTGCTAGAGATAGTCCGAGCAGCTACGAGCAGTACTTC
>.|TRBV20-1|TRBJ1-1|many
CSARRGGTEAFF
TGCAGTGCCCGGCGGGGGGGCACTGAAGCTTTCTTT
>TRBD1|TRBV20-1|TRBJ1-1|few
CSARKGQGRVNTEAFF
TGCAGTGCTAGAAAGGGACAGGGGAGGGTGAACACTGAAGCTTTCTTT
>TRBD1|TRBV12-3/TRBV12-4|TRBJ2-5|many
CASSWDRAQETQYF
TGTGCCAGCAGTTGGGACAGGGCTCAAGAGACCCAGTACTTC
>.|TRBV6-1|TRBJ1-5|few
CASSPFPTRDQPQHF
TGTGCCAGCAGTCCGTTCCCTACAAGAGATCAGCCCCAGCATTTT
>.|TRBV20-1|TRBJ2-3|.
CSASRSSESDTQYF
TGCAGTGCTAGTCGGAGTAGCGAGTCAGATACGCAGTATTTT
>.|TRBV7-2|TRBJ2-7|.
CASSYRRVSYEQYF
TGTGCCAGCAGCTATCGGCGGGTCTCCTACGAGCAGTACTTC
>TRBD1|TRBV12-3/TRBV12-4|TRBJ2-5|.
CASSTDRGWEQYF
TGTGCCAGCAGTACTGACAGGGGGTGGGAGCAGTACTTC
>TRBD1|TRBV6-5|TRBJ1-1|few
CASSPTTGGAFF
TGTGCCAGCAGCCCAACGACAGGGGGAGCTTTCTTT
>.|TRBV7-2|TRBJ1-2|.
CASSPWTGNYGYTF
TGTGCCAGCAGCCCTTGGACGGGCAACTATGGCTACACCTTC
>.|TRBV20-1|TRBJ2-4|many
CSARKSGLAKNIQYF
TGCAGTGCTAGAAAGTCGGGACTAGCCAAAAACATTCAGTACTTC
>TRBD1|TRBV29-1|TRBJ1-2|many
CSVDPGGGFNYGYTF
TGCAGCGTTGACCCAGGAGGGGGCTTTAACTATGGCTACACCTTC
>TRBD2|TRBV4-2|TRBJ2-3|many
CASSQGGLAAYTDTQYF
TGTGCCAGCAGCCAAGGAGGACTAGCGGCGTACACAGATACGCAGTATTTT
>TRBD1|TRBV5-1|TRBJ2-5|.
CTSSLPGGQETQYF
TGCACCAGCAGCTTACCAGGGGGCCAAGAGACCCAGTACTTC
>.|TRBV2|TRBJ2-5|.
CASSVPSQETQYF
TGTGCCAGCAGTGTACCCAGCCAAGAGACCCAGTACTTC
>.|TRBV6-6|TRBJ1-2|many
CASSPYRDGYTF
TGTGCCAGCAGCCCCTACAGGGATGGCTACACCTTC
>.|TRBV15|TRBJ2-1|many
CATSRDYSGGLFSEQFF
TGTGCCACCAGCAGAGATTATTCGGGGGGCCTGTTTTCTGAGCAGTTCTTC
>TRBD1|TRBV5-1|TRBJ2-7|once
CASSPQGQGAPGYEQYF
TGCGCCAGCAGCCCGCAGGGACAGGGGGCCCCAGGCTACGAGCAGTACTTC
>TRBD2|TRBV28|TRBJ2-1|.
CASRGEDSSYNEQFF
TGTGCCAGCCGGGGGGAGGATAGCTCCTACAATGAGCAGTTCTTC
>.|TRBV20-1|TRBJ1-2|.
CSARGQWTYGYTF
TGCAGTGCTAGAGGACAGTGGACCTATGGCTACACCTTC
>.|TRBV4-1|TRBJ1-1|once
CASSPRTEMNTEAFF
TGCGCCAGCAGCCCCCGGACGGAGATGAACACTGAAGCTTTCTTT
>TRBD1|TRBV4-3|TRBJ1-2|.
CASSQWTGDGYTF
TGCGCCAGCAGCCAATGGACAGGGGATGGCTACACCTTC
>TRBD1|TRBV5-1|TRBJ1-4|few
CASSSTGSSEKLFF
TGCGCCAGCAGTTCGACAGGGTCTAGTGAAAAACTGTTTTTT
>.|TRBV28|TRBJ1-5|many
CASSLFREGNQPQHF
TGTGCCAGCAGTTTATTCAGGGAGGGCAATCAGCCCCAGCATTTT
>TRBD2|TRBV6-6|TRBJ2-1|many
CASRYSGGAINEQFF
TGTGCCAGCAGATATAGCGGGGGGGCCATCAATGAGCAGTTCTTC
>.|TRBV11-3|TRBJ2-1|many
CASSKVPDNEQFF
TGTGCCAGCAGCAAGGTACCCGACAATGAGCAGTTCTTC
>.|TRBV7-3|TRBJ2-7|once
CARSLTGGEQYF
TGTGCCCGCAGCTTAACTGGGGGCGAGCAGTACTTC
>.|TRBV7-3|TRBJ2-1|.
CASSLTLRGRAGHEQFF
TGTGCCAGCAGCTTAACGTTGAGGGGGAGGGCCGGGCATGAGCAGTTCTTC
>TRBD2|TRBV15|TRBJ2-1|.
CATAGEETQFF
TGCGCCACCGCGGGGGAGGAGACCCAGTTCTTC
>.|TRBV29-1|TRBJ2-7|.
CSVPAGSNSYEQYF
TGCAGCGTTCCTGCCGGAAGCAACTCCTACGAGCAGTACTTC
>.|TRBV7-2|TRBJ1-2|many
CASSLEPHRAGYTF
TGTGCCAGCAGCTTAGAACCCCACAGGGCAGGCTACACCTTC
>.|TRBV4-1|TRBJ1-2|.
CASSHPNSWGYTF
TGCGCCAGCAGCCATCCCAACTCTTGGGGCTACACCTTC
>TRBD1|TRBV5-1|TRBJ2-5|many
CASSLPGGAETQYF
TGCGCCAGCAGCTTACCAGGGGGCGCAGAGACCCAGTACTTC
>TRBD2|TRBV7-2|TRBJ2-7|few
CASSKRAGGSSYNEQYF
TGTGCCAGCAGCAAACGGGCGGGGGGGAGCTCCTACAATGAGCAGTACTTC
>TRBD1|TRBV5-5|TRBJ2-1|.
CASSGDSEWEQFF
TGTGCCAGCAGCGGGGACAGTGAGTGGGAGCAGTTCTTC
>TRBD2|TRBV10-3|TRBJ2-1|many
CATAGSGGWGEQFF
TGTGCCACCGCAGGGAGCGGGGGGTGGGGTGAGCAGTTCTTC
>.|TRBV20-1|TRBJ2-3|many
CSARDRVVNTDTQYF
TGCAGTGCTAGAGACAGGGTCGTAAACACAGATACGCAGTATTTT
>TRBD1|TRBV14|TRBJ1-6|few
CASSQVQGRSYNSPLHF
TGTGCCAGCAGCCAAGTACAGGGGCGCTCCTATAATTCACCCCTCCACTTT
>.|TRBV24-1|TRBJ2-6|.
CATSDTGSGANVLTF
TGTGCCACCAGTGATACAGGGTCTGGGGCCAACGTCCTGACTTTC
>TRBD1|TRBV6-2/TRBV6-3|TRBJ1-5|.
CASSPTGGLNQPQHF
TGTGCCAGCAGCCCGACAGGGGGGCTCAATCAGCCCCAGCATTTT